These 30 T cell receptor beta chains originate from one sample sequenced in a study of blood T cell repertoires in COVID-19. Repertoires were generated with immunoSEQ multiplex PCR, while TCRdb's copy carries only in-frame clones and drops some. The top ten hold approximately 40% of the sample, which has about 82,000 clones, around 81% seen once. The specimen sequenced was peripheral blood. Receptors were obtained from a man older than 75 with acute or convalescent COVID-19.

The V gene is TRBV10-3, the J gene TRBJ2-7; 9 positions match TRBD2. This CDR3 has 14 amino acids. Germline CDR1 is ENHRY and CDR2 is SYGVKD. V shed 11 bases, J shed 5 bases, and the junction held 13 bases outside the gene matches. The CDR3 reads CASSGQREVNEQYF. CDR3 DNA sequence: TGTGCCTCCTCAGGTCAGCGGGAGGTTAACGAGCAGTACTTC.

The CDR3 region has the DNA TGTGCCAGTAGTACGCGACAGGGGACTGAAGCTTTCTTT. Translation gives CASSTRQGTEAFF. V usage is TRBV19 and J usage is TRBJ1-1; 8 bases line up with TRBD1. With 4 bases clipped from V and 5 bases from J, the junction kept 3 bases outside the gene matches. Germline CDR1 LNHDA, CDR2 SQIVND (reference sequence). The CDR3 contains 13 residues.

In its sample, this clone was seen a few times. The rearrangement joins TRBV7-2 to TRBJ2-2; a weak D match, TRBD2 (5 bases). The germline gives CDR1 SGHTA, CDR2 FQGNSA. The CDR3 has 17 residues. Deletions cut 6 bases from V and 1 base from J, with 18 bases between. As DNA, the CDR3 is TGTGCCAGCAGTCCCCCTGGCGGGCTTTTGAACACCGGGGAGCTGTTTTTT. It yields the protein CASSPPGGLLNTGELFF.

The V call is TRBV18, the J call TRBJ1-5, with D maybe TRBD1 (5 bases). V was trimmed by 5 bases and J by 0 bases, leaving 11 bases between them. This CDR3 has 15 amino acids. Per germline, CDR1 KGHSH and CDR2 LQKENI. CDR3 amino acids: CASSVGLLSNQPQHF. The CDR3 DNA follows: TGTGCCAGCTCAGTGGGACTCCTTAGCAATCAGCCCCAGCATTTT.

This chain links TRBV7-2 with TRBJ2-1; TRBD2 is a possible D gene (7 bases). Germline lookup yields CDR1 SGHTA and CDR2 FQGNSA. The V gene lost 8 bases and the J gene lost 0 bases, with 17 bases spanning the gap. The CDR3 sequence is 16 residues long. CDR3 protein: CASQGGGRSSYNEQFF. CDR3 sequence (DNA): TGTGCCAGCCAAGGGGGGGGCCGGAGCTCCTACAATGAGCAGTTCTTC.

This sequence joins TRBV11-2 and TRBJ2-1; 9 bases agree with TRBD2. The germline CDR1 and CDR2 sequences are SGHAT and FQNNGV. V lost 4 bases, J lost 7 bases, and 5 bases stayed unmatched. This CDR3 comprises 14 residues. The CDR3 DNA is TGTGCCAGCAGCTCTCTAGCGGGAAGGAATGAGCAGTTCTTC. Translation gives CASSSLAGRNEQFF.

The gene calls are TRBV30 and TRBJ1-1, with a possible D match to TRBD1 (5 bases). The CDR3 totals 13 residues. The V end lost 2 bases, the J end lost 0 bases, and 7 bases lay between the germline ends. Germline CDR1 and CDR2: GTSNPN and SVGIG (reference sequence). CDR3 sequence: CAWSRTMNTEAFF. In DNA, the CDR3 is TGTGCCTGGAGTAGGACAATGAACACTGAAGCTTTCTTT.

This chain connects TRBV25-1 to TRBJ1-3; D remains unclear. The germline gives CDR1 MGHDK, CDR2 SYGVNS. Trimming stripped 4 bases from V and 4 bases from J, with 8 bases between. The CDR3 is 13 residues long. Here the CDR3 reads CASSGSPGNTIYF. The CDR3 DNA reads as TGTGCCAGCAGTGGGAGCCCCGGAAACACCATATATTTT.

The J gene is TRBJ1-2, the V gene TRBV10-3; TRBD1 agrees at 12 bases. The length of the CDR3 is 13 residues. Germline values: CDR1 ENHRY, CDR2 SYGVKD. V shed 8 bases and J 6 bases; nucleotides not matched to a gene: 4. The CDR3 here is CAIGTGGKNGYTF. The CDR3 DNA reads as TGTGCCATCGGGACAGGGGGCAAAAATGGCTACACCTTC.

The chain is built from TRBV29-1 and TRBJ2-3; 11 bases are a match to TRBD2. Looked up from germline, CDR1 is SQVTM and CDR2 is ANQGSEA. V shed 6 bases, J shed 2 bases, and the junction held 7 bases outside the gene matches. The length of the CDR3 is 15 residues. The CDR3 reads CSVAGLAGLTDTQYF. The CDR3 nucleotides read TGCAGCGTAGCCGGACTAGCGGGCCTCACAGATACGCAGTATTTT.

This clone was counted only a few times. The CDR3 DNA reads TGTGCCAGCTCACCCCGGACAGGGAGAGGGGTAAATACGCAGTATTTT. It is translated as CASSPRTGRGVNTQYF. The chain employs TRBV18 and TRBJ2-3; the match to TRBD1 covers 8 bases. In germline, CDR1 is KGHSH, CDR2 LQKENI. After removal of 3 bases from V and 7 bases from J, the junction contained 12 bases not matched to a gene. The CDR3 has 16 residues.

This rearrangement joins TRBV9 to TRBJ2-6; tentatively, D is TRBD2 (6 bases). CDR1 and CDR2 from the germline V gene are SGDLS and YYNGEE. V dropped 3 bases and J dropped 2 bases, with 6 bases sitting between them. The CDR3 totals 14 residues. CDR3: CASSGRAGANVLTF. As DNA, the CDR3 is TGTGCCAGCAGCGGGAGGGCTGGGGCCAACGTCCTGACTTTC.

The J gene is TRBJ1-1, the V gene TRBV10-3; a possible D gene is TRBD1 (5 bases). This CDR3 spans 13 amino acids. V was cut by 2 bases and J by 5 bases, with 9 bases left in between. The V gene's germline CDR1 is ENHRY and CDR2 SYGVKD. The CDR3 sequence: CAISEGRGTEAFF. The CDR3 coding sequence is TGTGCCATCAGTGAGGGAAGGGGAACTGAAGCTTTCTTT.

V gene TRBV5-1 combines with J gene TRBJ2-1; 9 bases agree with TRBD2. The J segment lost 0 bases and the V segment lost 3 bases, leaving 7 bases of the junction unmatched. Germline lookup yields CDR1 SGHRS and CDR2 YFSETQ. The CDR3 totals 17 residues. CDR3: CASSSPGLAASYNEQFF. The CDR3 DNA reads as TGCGCCAGCAGCTCTCCGGGACTAGCTGCCTCCTACAATGAGCAGTTCTTC.

This chain joins TRBV18 and TRBJ1-2; a possible D gene is TRBD1 (5 bases). CDR3 length equals 14 residues. CDR1 KGHSH and CDR2 LQKENI come from the germline V gene. Trimming left V 3 bases short and J 4 bases short, with 12 bases between. The CDR3 loop is CASSPGGGGYGYTF. In DNA, the CDR3 is TGTGCCAGCTCACCTGGCGGGGGAGGCTATGGCTACACCTTC.

This clone was picked up one time. This chain joins TRBV7-8 and TRBJ2-1, with TRBD2 matching over 13 bases. Germline trimming cut 3 bases from V and 2 bases from J; bases unmatched to any gene: 10. The CDR3 is 19 residues long. The germline gives CDR1 SGHVS, CDR2 FQNEAQ. The CDR3 nucleotides are TGTGCCAGCAGCTTCAATATGGGACTAGCGGGATCTCCCTACAATGAGCAGTTCTTC. Its translation is CASSFNMGLAGSPYNEQFF.

This clone was observed once. The CDR3 is CASSSANVLTF. The CDR3 nucleotides are TGTGCCAGCAGCTCTGCCAACGTCCTGACTTTC. The chain couples TRBV7-9 to TRBJ2-6; D not certain. The CDR3 is 11 residues long. Germline V gene data show CDR1 as SEHNR and CDR2 as FQNEAQ (reference sequence). V dropped 4 bases and J dropped 7 bases, with 2 bases sitting between them.

The chain uses TRBV28 and TRBJ1-4; 11 nucleotides match TRBD1. The germline V gene has CDR1 MDHEN and CDR2 SYDVKM. The trim removed 6 bases at V and 8 bases at J, leaving 5 bases unmatched. This CDR3 has 14 amino acids. CDR3 DNA sequence: TGTGCCAGCAGGGGACAGGGGGTAGGCGAAAAACTGTTTTTT. It encodes CASRGQGVGEKLFF.

The chain joins TRBV19 to TRBJ2-2, with 9 bases fitting TRBD1. Germline-derived CDR1 and CDR2 are LNHDA and SQIVND (reference sequence). The ends lost 1 base at V and 3 bases at J; junction bases unmatched: 18. CDR3 length: 21 amino acids. The CDR3 nucleotides are TGTGCCAGTAGTATAGTGGAGTATGGTGGCTCGGGACAGGGATACACCGGGGAGCTGTTTTTT. Amino acids: CASSIVEYGGSGQGYTGELFF.

The J gene is TRBJ2-7, the V gene TRBV7-9; 9 bases line up with TRBD1. The germline V gene encodes CDR1 SEHNR and CDR2 FQNEAQ (reference sequence). The CDR3 loop spans 15 amino acids. After removal of 1 base from V and 2 bases from J, the junction contained 3 bases not matched to a gene. In DNA form, the CDR3 reads TGTGCCAGCAGCTTAGGACAGGGGGATCCCTACGAGCAGTACTTC. Translation gives CASSLGQGDPYEQYF.

The genes are TRBV28 and TRBJ1-1; D not resolved. CDR1 is MDHEN and CDR2 is SYDVKM in the germline V gene. This CDR3 spans 12 amino acids. Between the trimmed V and J ends, which lost 6 bases and 4 bases, there was a span of 9 bases. The CDR3 DNA follows: TGTGCCAGCAGGGAGAGGGTCACTGAAGCTTTCTTT. Translation: CASRERVTEAFF.

The chain recombines TRBV7-9 with TRBJ2-5, with 9 bases matching TRBD1. Germline CDR1 and CDR2: SEHNR and FQNEAQ (reference sequence). CDR3 size: 17 residues. V dropped 1 base and J dropped 2; count of bases not matched to a gene: 8. The CDR3, as DNA: TGTGCCAGCAGCTTAGGTTCAGGGACAGGGTCACAAGAGACCCAGTACTTC. Amino acids: CASSLGSGTGSQETQYF.

The chain uses TRBV27 and TRBJ1-2; 7 bases agree with TRBD1. The CDR3 extends over 13 amino acids. Germline lookup yields CDR1 MNHEY and CDR2 SMNVEV (reference sequence). V lost 5 bases, J lost 2 bases, and 2 bases stayed unmatched. The CDR3 sequence is CASSGTVNYGYTF. The CDR3, as DNA: TGTGCCAGCAGTGGGACAGTAAACTATGGCTACACCTTC.

The V gene is TRBV5-1, the J gene TRBJ2-5; TRBD1 is a possible D gene (5 bases). The CDR3 extends over 15 amino acids. From germline, CDR1 is SGHRS and CDR2 YFSETQ. V was trimmed by 0 bases and J by 1 base, leaving 10 bases between them. The chain's CDR3 is CASSLAQGPQETQYF. The CDR3 nucleotides are TGCGCCAGCAGCTTGGCCCAGGGCCCCCAAGAGACCCAGTACTTC. The full variable domain, completed using reference TRBV5-1 and TRBJ2-5, is KAGVTQTPRYLIKTRGQQVTLSCSPISGHRSVSWYQQTPGQGLQFLFEYFSETQRNKGNFPGRFSGRQFSNSRSEMNVSTLELGDSALYLCASSLAQGPQETQYFGPGTRLLVL.

The chain uses TRBV24-1 and TRBJ2-2; 9 bases line up with TRBD2. The germline CDR1 and CDR2 sequences are KGHDR and SFDVKD. Trimming took 3 bases from V and 4 from J; bases not matched to a gene: 2. CDR3 size: 15 residues. The CDR3 loop reads CATSDAGGPTGELFF. CDR3 sequence (DNA): TGTGCCACCAGTGATGCGGGAGGGCCCACCGGGGAGCTGTTTTTT.

This chain links TRBV7-2 with TRBJ2-1; 10 bases agree with TRBD1. The V gene's germline CDR1 is SGHTA and CDR2 FQGNSA. Trimming at V came to 5 bases and at J to 8 bases, leaving 9 bases not matched to a gene. The CDR3 totals 15 residues. The CDR3 spells CASSLRDRGTDEQFF. The CDR3, as DNA: TGTGCCAGCAGCCTCCGGGACAGGGGTACCGATGAGCAGTTCTTC. Full variable domain (missing parts from reference TRBV7-2 and TRBJ2-1): GAGVSQSPSNKVTEKGKDVELRCDPISGHTALYWYRQSLGQGLEFLIYFQGNSAPDKSGLPSDRFSAERTGGSVSTLTIQRTQQEDSAVYLCASSLRDRGTDEQFFGPGTRLTVL.

The genes are TRBV6-5 and TRBJ2-7; TRBD1 aligns across 9 bases. Germline V lookup: CDR1 MNHEY, CDR2 SVGAGI. The CDR3 spans 15 residues. V lost 4 bases, J lost 5 bases, and 9 bases stayed unmatched. The CDR3: CASSSLDRGGNEQYF. CDR3 DNA: TGTGCCAGCAGTTCCCTCGACAGGGGGGGGAACGAGCAGTACTTC.

This rearrangement joins TRBV19 to TRBJ2-5; perhaps TRBD2 as D (5 bases). The CDR3 has 15 residues. The germline V gene encodes CDR1 LNHDA and CDR2 SQIVND (reference sequence). Trimming removed 1 base at V and 2 bases at J, with 11 bases between. The CDR3 reads CASSIAGRTQETQYF. The CDR3 DNA is TGTGCCAGTAGTATAGCAGGCAGGACTCAAGAGACCCAGTACTTC.

The rearrangement links TRBV18 to TRBJ2-2, with a weak D call TRBD2 (5 bases). V shed 6 bases and J shed 5 bases, with 19 bases lying between them. CDR1 KGHSH and CDR2 LQKENI come from the germline V gene. This CDR3 is built from 16 residues. The CDR3 bases are TGTGCCAGCTCCCTTCAAGTTGGGAGTAGTACCGGGGAGCTGTTTTTT. Its translation is CASSLQVGSSTGELFF.

CDR3 coding DNA: TGTGCCAGCAGTTTCAGCAGGGGTACTGAAGCTTTCTTT. As protein: CASSFSRGTEAFF. This sequence joins TRBV12-3 or TRBV12-4 and TRBJ1-1; tentatively, D is TRBD1 (6 bases). Trimming removed 3 bases from V and 5 bases from J, with 10 bases in between. This CDR3 contains 13 residues.